Listed below are T cell receptor beta chains from one sample, sequenced in a study of lymphopenia after photon versus proton radiotherapy. Sequencing used immunoSEQ multiplex PCR; TCRdb keeps in-frame clones, though not all of them. The data show roughly 14,000 clones, over 65% seen once. The specimen was peripheral blood, collected from a patient treated with photon-based radiotherapy. These receptors were taken from a man aged 50 to 59 with gastric cancer. The CDR3 runs from the conserved cysteine through the conserved F or W.

J	V	CDR3
TRBJ2-3	TRBV10-3	CAISESSSTDTQYF
TRBJ1-4	TRBV5-1	CASSSETGLGEKLFF
TRBJ1-1	TRBV11-3	CASSLQGNTEAFF
TRBJ1-6	TRBV19	CASNWGVNSPLHF
TRBJ2-5	TRBV11-1	CASSLWVAGAGETQYF
TRBJ1-2	TRBV11-2	CASGKIQGNYGYTF
TRBJ1-3	TRBV6-5	CASSYSRPSSGNTIYF
TRBJ2-2	TRBV21-1	CASSKPRNGELFF
TRBJ2-6	TRBV18	CASSPSDRGGVGANVLTF
TRBJ1-2	TRBV25-1	CASSSSPDSGYTF
TRBJ1-6	TRBV5-1	CASSLTDYNSPLHF
TRBJ2-5	TRBV11-2	CASSSGRSSGDQETQYF
TRBJ2-4	TRBV7-2	CASSLVPAGNIQYF
TRBJ1-1	TRBV18	CASSPIRGLTEAFF
TRBJ2-5	TRBV6-6	CASSTHRAGETQYF
TRBJ1-2	TRBV2	CASRDPTDLLNYGYTF
TRBJ1-1	TRBV2	CASRFPDGTEAFF
TRBJ2-3	TRBV10-1	CASSESKRTQYF
TRBJ1-1	TRBV6-1	CASSVRGEVTEAFF
TRBJ2-5	TRBV4-1	CASSQDRLAGATQYF
TRBJ2-3	TRBV7-6	CASSLGGRTDTQYF
TRBJ2-7	TRBV4-3	CASSQVGDRLYAQYF
TRBJ2-5	TRBV5-1	CASTSNQETQYF
TRBJ1-4	TRBV9	CASSSGQLATNEKLFF
TRBJ2-5	TRBV5-6	CASSLDQETQYF
TRBJ1-4	TRBV30	CAHEGRVDEKLFF
TRBJ1-2	TRBV6-6	CASDPGRFGYTF
TRBJ1-6	TRBV6-5	CASRQGTRFGSPLHF
TRBJ1-2	TRBV6-5	CASTSGQVLTF
TRBJ2-6	TRBV30	CAWSVAGANVLTF
TRBJ2-3	TRBV2	CASDQGVFGTDTQYF
TRBJ2-5	TRBV2	CASSPGQGFGETQYF
TRBJ1-5	TRBV30	CAWSVGGQGNQPQHF
TRBJ1-3	TRBV9	CASSPPGVSGNTIYF
TRBJ2-5	TRBV11-3	CASSLDAARQETQYF
TRBJ1-2	TRBV5-4	CASSPGGGGGWYGYTF
TRBJ1-2	TRBV11-2	CASSSPPGFHGYTF
TRBJ2-3	TRBV19	CAIAGGHTDTQYF